The clone carrying this TCR beta chain was observed a handful of times. The data stem from a study of shared clonotypes between healthy human individuals. The CDR3 is 14 amino acids. CDR1 and CDR2 from the germline V gene are SEHNR and FQNEAQ (reference sequence). The V end lost 4 bases, the J end lost 8 bases, and 14 bases lay between the germline ends. Some clones are missing from TCRdb's copy, which holds only in-frame ones; the method was immunoSEQ multiplex PCR. The data contain 330,000 or so clones, about 74% of them singletons. Sequencing was carried out using memory CD4+ T cells sorted from blood. Subset of the sample: CD45RA-negative fraction. J is TRBJ1-4 and V is TRBV7-9; D is possibly TRBD1 (6 bases). The receptor was isolated from a man aged 25-45 years in good health. The CDR3 protein is CASSSQGGGEKLFF. The CDR3 region has the DNA TGTGCCAGCAGCTCGCAGGGAGGGGGAGAAAAACTGTTTTTT.